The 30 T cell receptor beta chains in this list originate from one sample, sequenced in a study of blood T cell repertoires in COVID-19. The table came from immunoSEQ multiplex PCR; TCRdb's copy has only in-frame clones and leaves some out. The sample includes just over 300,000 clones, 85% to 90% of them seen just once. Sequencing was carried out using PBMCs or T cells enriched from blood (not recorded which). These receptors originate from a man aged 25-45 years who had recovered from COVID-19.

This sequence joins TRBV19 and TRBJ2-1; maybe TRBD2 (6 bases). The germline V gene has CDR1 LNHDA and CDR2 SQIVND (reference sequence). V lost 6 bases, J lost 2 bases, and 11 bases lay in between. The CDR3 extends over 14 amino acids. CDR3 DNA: TGTGCCAGTAGAAAGAGGGAGGCCTACAATGAGCAGTTCTTC. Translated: CASRKREAYNEQFF.

The CDR3 here is CASSSWDRVPPNEQFF. As DNA, the CDR3 is TGTGCCAGCAGCTCATGGGACAGGGTTCCCCCCAATGAGCAGTTCTTC. This chain links TRBV11-2 with TRBJ2-1; TRBD1 aligns across 9 bases. The ends lost 4 bases at V and 6 bases at J; junction bases unmatched: 10. The CDR3 totals 16 residues. Per germline, CDR1 SGHAT and CDR2 FQNNGV.

The CDR3 loop reads CASSPFGTGGFSELFF. The DNA for the CDR3 is TGTGCCAGCAGCCCGTTCGGGACAGGGGGGTTTTCTGAGTTGTTTTTT. The V and J genes are TRBV7-8 and TRBJ1-4, with 11 bases identical to TRBD1. Trimming at V came to 5 bases and at J to 15 bases, leaving 17 bases not matched to a gene. The CDR3 runs to 16 residues. CDR1 and CDR2 from the germline V gene are SGHVS and FQNEAQ.

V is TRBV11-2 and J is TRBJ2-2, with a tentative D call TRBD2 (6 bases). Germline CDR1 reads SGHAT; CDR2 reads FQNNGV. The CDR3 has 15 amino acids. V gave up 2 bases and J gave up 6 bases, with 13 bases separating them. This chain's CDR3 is CASSLNLGGPGELFF. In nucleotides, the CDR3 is TGTGCCAGCAGCTTAAACCTAGGAGGGCCCGGGGAGCTGTTTTTT.

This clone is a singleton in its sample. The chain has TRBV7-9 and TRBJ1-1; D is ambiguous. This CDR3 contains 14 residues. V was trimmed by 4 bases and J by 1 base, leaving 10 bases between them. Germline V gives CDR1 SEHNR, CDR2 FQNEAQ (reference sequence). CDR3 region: CASSSSGENTEAFF. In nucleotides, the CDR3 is TGTGCCAGCAGCTCGTCGGGAGAGAACACTGAAGCTTTCTTT.

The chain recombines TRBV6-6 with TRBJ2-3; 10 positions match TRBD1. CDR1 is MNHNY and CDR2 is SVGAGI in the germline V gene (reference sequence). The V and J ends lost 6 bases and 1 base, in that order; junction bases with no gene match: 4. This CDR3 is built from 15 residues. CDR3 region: CASRRQGARTDTQYF. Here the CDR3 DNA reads TGTGCCAGCAGACGACAGGGGGCTCGCACAGATACGCAGTATTTT.

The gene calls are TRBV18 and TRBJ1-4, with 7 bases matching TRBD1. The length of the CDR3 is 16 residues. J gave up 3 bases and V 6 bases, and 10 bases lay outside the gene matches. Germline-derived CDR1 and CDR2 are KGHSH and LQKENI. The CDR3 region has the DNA TGTGCCAGCTCTCCTTTGGGGGACAGTCCTAATGAAAAACTGTTTTTT. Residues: CASSPLGDSPNEKLFF.

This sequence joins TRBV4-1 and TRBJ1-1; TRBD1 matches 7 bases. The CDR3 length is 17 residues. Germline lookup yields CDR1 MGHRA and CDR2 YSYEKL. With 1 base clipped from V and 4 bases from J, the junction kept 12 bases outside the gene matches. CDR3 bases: TGCGCCAGCAGCCAAGGGGGTAGGGGGCGCCGGGGCACTGAAGCTTTCTTT. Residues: CASSQGGRGRRGTEAFF.

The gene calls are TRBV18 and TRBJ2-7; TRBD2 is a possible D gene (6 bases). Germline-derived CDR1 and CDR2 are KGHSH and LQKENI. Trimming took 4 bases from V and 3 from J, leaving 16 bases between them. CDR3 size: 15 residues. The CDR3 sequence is CASSRDSARYYEQYF. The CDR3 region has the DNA TGTGCCAGCTCACGGGACTCTGCCCGATACTACGAGCAGTACTTC.

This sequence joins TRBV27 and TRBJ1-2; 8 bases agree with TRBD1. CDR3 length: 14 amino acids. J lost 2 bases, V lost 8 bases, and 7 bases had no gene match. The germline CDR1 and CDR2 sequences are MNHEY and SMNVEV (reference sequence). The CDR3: CASRGAGGNYGYTF. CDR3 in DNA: TGTGCCAGCCGTGGGGCAGGGGGCAACTATGGCTACACCTTC.

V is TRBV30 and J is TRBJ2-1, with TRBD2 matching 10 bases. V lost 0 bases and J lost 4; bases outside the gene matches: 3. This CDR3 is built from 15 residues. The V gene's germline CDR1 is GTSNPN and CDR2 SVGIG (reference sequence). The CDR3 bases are TGTGCCTGGAGTGTCAAACTAGCGGGATACAATGAGCAGTTCTTC. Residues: CAWSVKLAGYNEQFF.

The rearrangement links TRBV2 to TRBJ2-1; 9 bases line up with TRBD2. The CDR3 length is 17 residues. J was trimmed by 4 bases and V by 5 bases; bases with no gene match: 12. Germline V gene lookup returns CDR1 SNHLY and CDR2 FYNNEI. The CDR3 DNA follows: TGTGCCAGCAGTACTACTAAGGCGGGGGGGCCGTACAATGAGCAGTTCTTC. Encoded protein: CASSTTKAGGPYNEQFF. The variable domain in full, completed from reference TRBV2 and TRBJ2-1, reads EPEVTQTPSHQVTQMGQEVILRCVPISNHLYFYWYRQILGQKVEFLVSFYNNEISEKSEIFDDQFSVERPDGSNFTLKIRSTKLEDSAMYFCASSTTKAGGPYNEQFFGPGTRLTVL.

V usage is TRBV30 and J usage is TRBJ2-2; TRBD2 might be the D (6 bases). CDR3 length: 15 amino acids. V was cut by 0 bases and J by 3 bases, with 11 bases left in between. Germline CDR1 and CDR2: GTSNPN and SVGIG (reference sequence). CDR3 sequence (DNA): TGTGCCTGGAGTGTACTCGCGGGGTACACCGGGGAGCTGTTTTTT. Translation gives CAWSVLAGYTGELFF. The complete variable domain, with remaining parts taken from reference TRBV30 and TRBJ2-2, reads SQTIHQWPATLVQPVGSPLSLECTVEGTSNPNLYWYRQAAGRGLQLLFYSVGIGQISSEVPQNLSASRPQDRQFILSSKKLLLSDSGFYLCAWSVLAGYTGELFFGEGSRLTVL.

The CDR3 sequence: CASSAWTGGITEAFF. For the CDR3, the DNA is TGTGCCAGCAGCGCCTGGACGGGGGGTATCACTGAAGCTTTCTTT. The chain joins TRBV9 to TRBJ1-1; D might be TRBD1 (5 bases). Germline V lookup: CDR1 SGDLS, CDR2 YYNGEE. Trimming took off 3 bases at V and 4 bases at J, with 16 bases between the two ends. This CDR3 is 15 amino acids long. The full variable domain, rest sourced from reference TRBV9 and TRBJ1-1, is DSGVTQTPKHLITATGQRVTLRCSPRSGDLSVYWYQQSLDQGLQFLIQYYNGEERAKGNILERFSAQQFPDLHSELNLSSLELGDSALYFCASSAWTGGITEAFFGQGTRLTVV.

The CDR3 DNA is TGCAGCGTTGGTGAGGGCCTCAAACTGGGCGAGACCCAGTACTTC. Its protein is CSVGEGLKLGETQYF. V is TRBV29-1 and J is TRBJ2-5; a weak D match, TRBD2 (5 bases). Deletions cut 4 bases from V and 5 bases from J, with 20 bases between. This CDR3 comprises 15 residues. The germline gives CDR1 SQVTM, CDR2 ANQGSEA.

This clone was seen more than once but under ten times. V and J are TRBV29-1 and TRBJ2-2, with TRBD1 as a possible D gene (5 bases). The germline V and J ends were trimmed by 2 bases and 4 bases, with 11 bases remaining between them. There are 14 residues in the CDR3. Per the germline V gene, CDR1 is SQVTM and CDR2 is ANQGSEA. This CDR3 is CSVEQGRGTGELFF. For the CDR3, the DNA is TGCAGCGTTGAACAGGGTAGAGGCACCGGGGAGCTGTTTTTT.

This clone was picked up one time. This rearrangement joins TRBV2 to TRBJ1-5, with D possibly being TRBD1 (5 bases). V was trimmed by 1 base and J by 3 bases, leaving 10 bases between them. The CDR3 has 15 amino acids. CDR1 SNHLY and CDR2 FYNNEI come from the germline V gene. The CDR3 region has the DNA TGTGCCAGCAGTGAAGAAGCAGGGATCAATCAGCCCCAGCATTTT. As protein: CASSEEAGINQPQHF.

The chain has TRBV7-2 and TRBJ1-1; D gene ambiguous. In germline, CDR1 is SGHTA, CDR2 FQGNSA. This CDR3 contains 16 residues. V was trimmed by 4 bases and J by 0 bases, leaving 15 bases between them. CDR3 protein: CASSSRWLVMNTEAFF. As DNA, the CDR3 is TGTGCCAGCAGCTCCAGGTGGTTAGTCATGAACACTGAAGCTTTCTTT.

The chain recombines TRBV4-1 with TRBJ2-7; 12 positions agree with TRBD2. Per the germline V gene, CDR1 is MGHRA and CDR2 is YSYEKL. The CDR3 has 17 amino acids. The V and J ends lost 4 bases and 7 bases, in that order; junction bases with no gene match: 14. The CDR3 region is CASSRTSGNHFLVEQYF. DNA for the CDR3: TGCGCCAGCAGCCGGACTAGCGGGAACCACTTCCTGGTGGAGCAGTACTTC.

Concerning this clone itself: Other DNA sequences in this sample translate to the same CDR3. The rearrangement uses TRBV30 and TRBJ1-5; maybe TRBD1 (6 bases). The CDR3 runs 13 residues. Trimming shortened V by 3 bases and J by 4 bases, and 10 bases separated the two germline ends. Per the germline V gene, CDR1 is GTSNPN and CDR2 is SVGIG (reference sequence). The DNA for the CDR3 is TGTGCCTGGAGCTCGGACAGAAATCAGCCCCAGCATTTT. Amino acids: CAWSSDRNQPQHF. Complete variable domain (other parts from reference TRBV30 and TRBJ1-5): SQTIHQWPATLVQPVGSPLSLECTVEGTSNPNLYWYRQAAGRGLQLLFYSVGIGQISSEVPQNLSASRPQDRQFILSSKKLLLSDSGFYLCAWSSDRNQPQHFGDGTRLSIL.

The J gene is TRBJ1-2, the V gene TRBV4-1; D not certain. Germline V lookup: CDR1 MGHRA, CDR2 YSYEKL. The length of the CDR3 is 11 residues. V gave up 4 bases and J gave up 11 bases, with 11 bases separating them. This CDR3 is CASSPLISYTF. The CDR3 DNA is TGCGCCAGCAGCCCACTGATATCTTACACCTTC.

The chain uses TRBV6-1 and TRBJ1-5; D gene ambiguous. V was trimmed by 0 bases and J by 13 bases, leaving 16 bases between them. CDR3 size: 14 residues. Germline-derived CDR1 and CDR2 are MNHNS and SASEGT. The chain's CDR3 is CASSEADYVGRQHF. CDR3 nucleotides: TGTGCCAGCAGTGAAGCCGATTACGTGGGGAGGCAGCATTTT.

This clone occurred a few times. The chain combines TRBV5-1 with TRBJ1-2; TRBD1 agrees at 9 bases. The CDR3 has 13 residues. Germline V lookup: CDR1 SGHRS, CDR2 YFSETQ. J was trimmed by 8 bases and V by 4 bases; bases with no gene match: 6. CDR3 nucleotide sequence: TGCGCCAGCAGCCAGGACAGGGGAGACGGCTACACCTTC. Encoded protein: CASSQDRGDGYTF.

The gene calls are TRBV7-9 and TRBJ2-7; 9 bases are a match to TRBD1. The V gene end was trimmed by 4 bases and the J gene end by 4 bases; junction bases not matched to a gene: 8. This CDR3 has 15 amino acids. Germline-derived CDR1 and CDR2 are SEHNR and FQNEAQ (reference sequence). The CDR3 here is CASSSMPGQGYEQYF. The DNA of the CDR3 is TGTGCCAGCAGCTCCATGCCGGGACAGGGTTACGAGCAGTACTTC.

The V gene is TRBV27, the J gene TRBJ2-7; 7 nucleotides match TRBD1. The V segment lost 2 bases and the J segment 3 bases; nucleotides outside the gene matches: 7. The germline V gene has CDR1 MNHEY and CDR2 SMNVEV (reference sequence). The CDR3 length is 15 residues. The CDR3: CASSLNRDRDYEQYF. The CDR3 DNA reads TGTGCCAGCAGTTTAAACCGTGACAGGGACTACGAGCAGTACTTC.

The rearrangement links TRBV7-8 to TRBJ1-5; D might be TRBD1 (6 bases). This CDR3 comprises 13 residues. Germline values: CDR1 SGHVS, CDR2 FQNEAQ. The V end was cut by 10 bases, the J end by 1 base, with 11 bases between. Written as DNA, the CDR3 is TGTGCCACTCAGGACAGAAGCAATCAGCCCCAGCATTTT. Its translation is CATQDRSNQPQHF.

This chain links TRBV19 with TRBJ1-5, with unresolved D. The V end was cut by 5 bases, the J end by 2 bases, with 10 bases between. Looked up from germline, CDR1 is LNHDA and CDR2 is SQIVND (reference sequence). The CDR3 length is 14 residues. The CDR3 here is CASSYGQGNQPQHF. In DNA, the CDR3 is TGTGCCAGTAGTTATGGGCAGGGCAATCAGCCCCAGCATTTT.

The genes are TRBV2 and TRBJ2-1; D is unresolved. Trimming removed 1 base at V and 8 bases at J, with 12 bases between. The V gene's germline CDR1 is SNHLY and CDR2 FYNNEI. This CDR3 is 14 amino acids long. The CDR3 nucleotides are TGTGCCAGCAGTGAAGGCACCTTGTCGGATGAGCAGTTCTTC. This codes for CASSEGTLSDEQFF. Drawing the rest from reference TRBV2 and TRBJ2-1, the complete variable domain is EPEVTQTPSHQVTQMGQEVILRCVPISNHLYFYWYRQILGQKVEFLVSFYNNEISEKSEIFDDQFSVERPDGSNFTLKIRSTKLEDSAMYFCASSEGTLSDEQFFGPGTRLTVL.

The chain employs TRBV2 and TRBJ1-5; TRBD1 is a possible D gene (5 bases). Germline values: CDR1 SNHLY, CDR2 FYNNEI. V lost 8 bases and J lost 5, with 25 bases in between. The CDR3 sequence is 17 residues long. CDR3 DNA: TGTGCCAGCGCTGGGACGGGACTCCGGGCTTCCTATCAGCCCCAGCATTTT. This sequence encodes CASAGTGLRASYQPQHF.

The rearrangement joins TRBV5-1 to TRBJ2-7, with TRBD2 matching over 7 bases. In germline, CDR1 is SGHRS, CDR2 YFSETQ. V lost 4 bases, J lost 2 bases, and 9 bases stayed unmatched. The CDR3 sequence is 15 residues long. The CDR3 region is CASSLGAGFAYEQYF. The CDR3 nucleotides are TGCGCCAGCAGCCTAGGAGCGGGGTTCGCCTACGAGCAGTACTTC.